This is a list of T cell receptor beta chains from one sample in a study of blood T cell repertoires in COVID-19. The assay was immunoSEQ multiplex PCR, and TCRdb's table has in-frame clones only and misses some. The table records around 90,000 clones, 85% to 95% of them present only once. The sequenced sample consisted of peripheral blood. The receptors derive from a woman aged 55-69 years with active COVID-19. The CDR3 runs from the conserved cysteine through the conserved F or W. The order of the fields is clone size, J gene, D gene, V gene, CDR3 DNA, CDR3 protein. A D gene is named only where the DNA matches it firmly. Size is omitted from some rows. Given values are once, few, many or a class for expanded clones.

clone_size: NA; j_call: TRBJ2-3; d_call: NA; v_call: TRBV27; cdr3_nt: TGTGCCAGCAGTTCACGGGGGTCAGATACGCAGTATTTT; cdr3_aa: CASSSRGSDTQYF
clone_size: once; j_call: TRBJ2-3; d_call: NA; v_call: TRBV29-1; cdr3_nt: TGCAGCGTTGCGGCAGGGGAAGGAAGCACAGATACGCAGTATTTT; cdr3_aa: CSVAAGEGSTDTQYF
clone_size: NA; j_call: TRBJ2-3; d_call: NA; v_call: TRBV4-3; cdr3_nt: TGCGCCAGCAGCCAAGATCGGGTCGCTAGCACAGATACGCAGTATTTT; cdr3_aa: CASSQDRVASTDTQYF
clone_size: NA; j_call: TRBJ2-1; d_call: NA; v_call: TRBV24-1; cdr3_nt: TGTGCCACCAGTGATTTGGAGAGCTACTCCTACAATGAGCAGTTCTTC; cdr3_aa: CATSDLESYSYNEQFF
clone_size: NA; j_call: TRBJ2-1; d_call: TRBD2; v_call: TRBV7-9; cdr3_nt: TGTGCCAGCAGCTTAGGCGGAGGGATTTATAGCGGGAATGAGCAGTTCTTC; cdr3_aa: CASSLGGGIYSGNEQFF
clone_size: NA; j_call: TRBJ1-2; d_call: TRBD1; v_call: TRBV28; cdr3_nt: TGTGCCAGCAGTTCCGGGACAGTGGTGGATGGCTACACCTTC; cdr3_aa: CASSSGTVVDGYTF
clone_size: NA; j_call: TRBJ2-7; d_call: TRBD1; v_call: TRBV10-3; cdr3_nt: TGTGCCATCAACAAGGGACAGGGGGGGTACGAGCAGTACTTC; cdr3_aa: CAINKGQGGYEQYF
clone_size: NA; j_call: TRBJ2-5; d_call: TRBD1; v_call: TRBV7-2; cdr3_nt: TGTGCCAGCAGCTTAGACAGGGGAGAGACCCAGTACTTC; cdr3_aa: CASSLDRGETQYF
clone_size: NA; j_call: TRBJ2-5; d_call: NA; v_call: TRBV5-1; cdr3_nt: TGCGCCAGCAGCTTGAGTCTGGTTCGGTGGGGCGCGGAGACCCAGTACTTC; cdr3_aa: CASSLSLVRWGAETQYF
clone_size: NA; j_call: TRBJ1-2; d_call: NA; v_call: TRBV14; cdr3_nt: TGTGCCAGCAGCCAAAACAGACAGAGCTATGGCTACACCTTC; cdr3_aa: CASSQNRQSYGYTF
clone_size: NA; j_call: TRBJ2-7; d_call: TRBD1; v_call: TRBV19; cdr3_nt: TGTGCCAGTAGCCCGGGACAGGGGGGGTACGAGCAGTACTTC; cdr3_aa: CASSPGQGGYEQYF
clone_size: NA; j_call: TRBJ2-5; d_call: TRBD1; v_call: TRBV12-3/TRBV12-4; cdr3_nt: TGTGCCAGCAGTTGGGACAGACAAGAGACCCAGTACTTC; cdr3_aa: CASSWDRQETQYF
clone_size: NA; j_call: TRBJ1-2; d_call: TRBD1; v_call: TRBV4-1; cdr3_nt: TGCGCCAGCAGCCAAGGACAGGGCGGGGACTATGGCTACACCTTC; cdr3_aa: CASSQGQGGDYGYTF
clone_size: NA; j_call: TRBJ1-6; d_call: TRBD1; v_call: TRBV5-1; cdr3_nt: TGCGCCAGCAGCTGGACGGGACAGCAGAATTCACCCCTCCACTTT; cdr3_aa: CASSWTGQQNSPLHF
clone_size: NA; j_call: TRBJ2-3; d_call: TRBD2; v_call: TRBV7-2; cdr3_nt: TGTGCCAGCAGGCGGGGGGCAGAAGATACGCAGTATTTT; cdr3_aa: CASRRGAEDTQYF
clone_size: once; j_call: TRBJ2-7; d_call: TRBD2; v_call: TRBV29-1; cdr3_nt: TGCAGCGTTGAAGGGGCTAGCGGGGGAGTTTGGGAGCAGTACTTC; cdr3_aa: CSVEGASGGVWEQYF
clone_size: NA; j_call: TRBJ2-1; d_call: TRBD2; v_call: TRBV3-1/TRBV3-2; cdr3_nt: TGTGCCAGCAGCCCCCGGACTAGCGGGAGGGCCAGGGTGGATGAGCAGTTCTTC; cdr3_aa: CASSPRTSGRARVDEQFF
clone_size: NA; j_call: TRBJ2-1; d_call: TRBD2; v_call: TRBV5-6; cdr3_nt: TGTGCCAGCAGCTTCCGATCAGCGGGAAGGTACAATGAGCAGTTCTTC; cdr3_aa: CASSFRSAGRYNEQFF
clone_size: NA; j_call: TRBJ2-7; d_call: TRBD1; v_call: TRBV11-1; cdr3_nt: TGTGCCAGCAGCTTAGATCCGGGACAGGGGGTCTACGAGCAGTACTTC; cdr3_aa: CASSLDPGQGVYEQYF
clone_size: NA; j_call: TRBJ2-2; d_call: NA; v_call: TRBV4-3; cdr3_nt: TGCGCCAGCAGCCAAGATCCGGGTGGCACCGGGGAGCTGTTTTTT; cdr3_aa: CASSQDPGGTGELFF
clone_size: NA; j_call: TRBJ2-2; d_call: TRBD2; v_call: TRBV18; cdr3_nt: TGTGCCAGCTCACCAGGACTAGTATCGAACACCGGGGAGCTGTTTTTT; cdr3_aa: CASSPGLVSNTGELFF
clone_size: NA; j_call: TRBJ1-2; d_call: TRBD1; v_call: TRBV29-1; cdr3_nt: TGCAGCGACAGGGGAGCTAACTATGGCTACACCTTC; cdr3_aa: CSDRGANYGYTF